A single sample is the source of the 22 T cell receptor beta chains below, sequenced in a study of CD8+ T cells in alopecia areata. Treatment indicated: oral pan-JAK inhibitor, 5-10 mg twice daily. Following RNA extraction, reverse transcription yielded cDNA that acted as the sequencing template. Profiling relied on immunoSEQ multiplex PCR, and the TCRdb table lists in-frame clones only, not all of them. The sample carries 130,000 to 150,000 clones, roughly four fifths recorded once. The specimen was CD8+ T cells sorted from blood, collected at week 4, from a patient treated with tofacitinib. The receptors were sampled from a human donor with alopecia areata.

This clone was observed a single time. V gene TRBV7-9 combines with J gene TRBJ2-2; 7 nucleotides match TRBD2. Trimming removed 5 bases from V and 6 bases from J; junction bases left unmatched: 15. CDR1 and CDR2 (germline): SEHNR, FQNEAQ (reference sequence). CDR3 length equals 17 residues. The CDR3 loop reads CASSPPWGGPLAGELFF. The CDR3 nucleotides read TGTGCCAGCAGCCCCCCCTGGGGGGGACCTTTGGCCGGGGAGCTGTTTTTT.

The chain combines TRBV29-1 with TRBJ2-3, with TRBD2 as a possible D gene (6 bases). This CDR3 has 13 residues. In germline, CDR1 is SQVTM, CDR2 ANQGSEA. V lost 1 base and J lost 5, with 10 bases in between. This chain's CDR3 is CSVEGLALDTQYF. The CDR3 DNA reads TGCAGCGTTGAAGGGCTAGCGCTAGATACGCAGTATTTT.

The chain employs TRBV27 and TRBJ2-7; a possible D gene is TRBD1 (6 bases). The V and J ends lost 4 bases and 0 bases respectively, with 16 bases between them. CDR1 is MNHEY, CDR2 SMNVEV, per germline (reference sequence). The CDR3 contains 16 residues. CDR3 sequence (DNA): TGTGCCAGCAGTTCCTCCGGACAGACACTCTCCTACGAGCAGTACTTC. Translation gives CASSSSGQTLSYEQYF.

This chain connects TRBV4-2 to TRBJ2-3, with D maybe TRBD2 (6 bases). The CDR3 has 15 residues. Trimming left V 1 base short and J 6 bases short, with 14 bases between. Per the germline V gene, CDR1 is LGHNA and CDR2 is YNFKEQ. The CDR3: CASSQGSGGSDTQYF. The CDR3 coding sequence is TGTGCCAGCAGCCAAGGTTCCGGGGGTAGCGATACGCAGTATTTT.

In nucleotides, the CDR3 is TGTGCCAGCAGCTTGGGGGATTCGGACACCGGGGAGCTGTTTTTT. Protein product: CASSLGDSDTGELFF. This chain uses TRBV5-4 with TRBJ2-2; D is ambiguous. The CDR3 has 15 amino acids. V was pared by 0 bases and J by 3 bases, with 9 bases between. Per the germline V gene, CDR1 is SGHNT and CDR2 is YYREEE (reference sequence).

The genes are TRBV9 and TRBJ2-1; 10 bases are a match to TRBD2. This CDR3 has 16 residues. Germline V gives CDR1 SGDLS, CDR2 YYNGEE. V trimming: 2 bases; J trimming: 1 base; junction bases outside the gene matches: 3. CDR3 protein: CASSVIAGGSYNEQFF. CDR3 sequence (DNA): TGTGCCAGCAGCGTGATAGCGGGGGGTTCCTACAATGAGCAGTTCTTC.

The chain joins TRBV7-2 to TRBJ1-2; 9 bases fit TRBD1. CDR3 length: 15 amino acids. V lost 4 bases and J lost 3; bases outside the gene matches: 6. Germline CDR1 and CDR2: SGHTA and FQGNSA. The CDR3 loop is CASSSTGGHDYGYTF. For the CDR3, the DNA is TGTGCCAGCAGCTCAACAGGGGGCCATGACTATGGCTACACCTTC.

The V gene is TRBV5-1, the J gene TRBJ2-1; D gene uncertain. There are 13 residues in the CDR3. The V gene's germline CDR1 is SGHRS and CDR2 YFSETQ. Trimming removed 4 bases from V and 5 bases from J, with 10 bases in between. The CDR3: CASSQSDDNEQFF. The CDR3 nucleotides are TGCGCCAGCAGCCAGAGTGACGACAATGAGCAGTTCTTC.

This chain links TRBV6-1 with TRBJ1-5; D call uncertain. Germline loops: CDR1 MNHNS, CDR2 SASEGT. This CDR3 has 16 residues. V was shortened by 2 bases and J by 7 bases, with 18 bases between the two germline ends. The CDR3 protein is CASSERATLFWQPQHF. CDR3 nucleotide sequence: TGTGCCAGCAGTGAAAGGGCCACGCTATTTTGGCAGCCCCAGCATTTT.

This clone was detected only a few times. This chain joins TRBV7-9 and TRBJ1-1; D perhaps matches TRBD1 (5 bases). This CDR3 spans 15 amino acids. V was shortened by 3 bases and J by 5 bases, with 16 bases between the two germline ends. CDR1 is SEHNR and CDR2 is FQNEAQ in the germline V gene (reference sequence). CDR3 sequence reads: CASSFLGQGGTEAFF. CDR3 DNA: TGTGCCAGCAGCTTTTTAGGGCAGGGCGGTACTGAAGCTTTCTTT.

J is TRBJ1-1 and V is TRBV4-1; D is undetermined. There are 13 residues in the CDR3. Trimming cost V 0 bases and J 4 bases, with 6 bases left between them. Germline V lookup: CDR1 MGHRA, CDR2 YSYEKL. The CDR3 protein is CASSQETVTEAFF. The CDR3 nucleotides are TGCGCCAGCAGCCAAGAAACAGTCACTGAAGCTTTCTTT.

The DNA of the CDR3 is TGTGCTAGTGGCCCGGGACTAGCGGGGGGTAGCACAGATACGCAGTATTTT. It translates to CASGPGLAGGSTDTQYF. V and J are TRBV12-5 and TRBJ2-3, with TRBD2 identical over 15 bases. V lost 6 bases to trimming and J lost 0 bases; unmatched junction nucleotides: 4. In germline, CDR1 is LGHNT, CDR2 FRNRAP. This CDR3 comprises 17 residues.

V gene TRBV29-1 combines with J gene TRBJ2-5, with 8 bases fitting TRBD1. The DNA end is more similar to TRBJ2-7, so the J call may be wrong. Germline CDR1 is SQVTM and CDR2 is ANQGSEA. The CDR3 loop spans 12 amino acids. CDR3 bases: TGCAGCGTCGGACAGGGCACCTACGAGCAGTACTTC. It yields the protein CSVGQGTYEQYF.

The genes are TRBV4-3 and TRBJ2-4; D is ambiguous. Germline V gene data show CDR1 as LGHNA and CDR2 as YSLEER. V lost 1 base and J 1 base, leaving 8 bases between the germline ends. The CDR3 is made up of 15 amino acids. CDR3 sequence reads: CASSQGTAAKNIQYF. CDR3 DNA: TGCGCCAGCAGCCAAGGGACGGCGGCCAAAAACATTCAGTACTTC.

The chain joins TRBV7-9 to TRBJ2-7; D uncertain. Germline V CDR1 and CDR2: SEHNR, FQNEAQ (reference sequence). The CDR3 has 15 amino acids. V was clipped by 1 base and J by 0 bases, with 10 bases between them. The chain's CDR3 is CASSLGGVGSYEQYF. The CDR3 DNA reads as TGTGCCAGCAGCTTAGGCGGTGTCGGCTCCTACGAGCAGTACTTC. The complete variable domain, with remaining parts taken from reference TRBV7-9 and TRBJ2-7, reads DTGVSQNPRHKITKRGQNVTFRCDPISEHNRLYWYRQTLGQGPEFLTYFQNEAQLEKSRLLSDRFSAERPKGSFSTLEIQRTEQGDSAMYLCASSLGGVGSYEQYFGPGTRLTVT.

This clone was observed a single time. The genes are TRBV30 and TRBJ2-2; 7 positions agree with TRBD2. V was clipped by 7 bases and J by 9 bases; unmatched bases: 11. There are 13 residues in the CDR3. Per the germline V gene, CDR1 is GTSNPN and CDR2 is SVGIG (reference sequence). The CDR3 coding sequence is TGTGCCTCTACCGGGACTAATCGGAGGGAGCTGTTTTTT. Protein: CASTGTNRRELFF.

J is TRBJ1-1 and V is TRBV7-9, with TRBD1 matching 9 bases. Germline CDR1 SEHNR, CDR2 FQNEAQ (reference sequence). The CDR3 is 16 residues long. With V trimmed by 5 bases and J by 4 bases, 11 bases remained unmatched. CDR3 protein: CASSDTGGAGSTEAFF. In DNA, the CDR3 is TGTGCCAGCAGCGACACAGGGGGCGCTGGTAGCACTGAAGCTTTCTTT.

This chain connects TRBV29-1 to TRBJ2-2; D is uncertain. The CDR3 has 13 amino acids. Between the trimmed V and J ends, which lost 3 bases and 4 bases, there was a span of 9 bases. The germline CDR1 and CDR2 sequences are SQVTM and ANQGSEA. The CDR3 here is CSVEGQITGELFF. The CDR3 DNA reads TGCAGCGTTGAGGGTCAGATCACCGGGGAGCTGTTTTTT.

CDR3 DNA sequence: TGTGCCAGCAGCCGATCAGGGAGAGCGGGCTACAATGAGCAGTTCTTC. It is translated as CASSRSGRAGYNEQFF. The chain recombines TRBV13 with TRBJ2-1; a weak D match, TRBD2 (6 bases). The V end lost 5 bases, the J end lost 3 bases, and 17 bases lay between the germline ends. CDR3 size: 16 residues. Germline V CDR1 and CDR2: PRHDT, FYEKMQ (reference sequence).

V usage is TRBV6-5 and J usage is TRBJ1-6; tentative D call: TRBD1 (6 bases). There are 15 residues in the CDR3. Germline V gene sequence: CDR1 MNHEY, CDR2 SVGAGI. V was shortened by 6 bases and J by 5 bases, with 14 bases between the two germline ends. CDR3 in amino acids: CASSTLGANNSPLHF. The CDR3 DNA follows: TGTGCCAGCAGCACCCTGGGGGCAAATAATTCACCCCTCCACTTT.

This chain links TRBV27 with TRBJ2-7; D is possibly TRBD2 (6 bases). Germline lookup yields CDR1 MNHEY and CDR2 SMNVEV (reference sequence). This CDR3 comprises 13 residues. The germline V and J ends were trimmed by 8 bases and 3 bases, with 14 bases remaining between them. The CDR3 nucleotides are TGTGCCAGCGGGACTGGGGCCCACTACGAGCAGTACTTC. As protein: CASGTGAHYEQYF.

Concerning this clone itself: The same CDR3 is also encoded by other DNA sequences in this sample. The genes are TRBV15 and TRBJ1-5; D gene ambiguous. Between the trimmed V and J ends, which lost 1 base and 1 base, there was a span of 11 bases. The germline CDR1 and CDR2 sequences are LNHNV and YYDKDF (reference sequence). The CDR3 is 16 residues long. CDR3 DNA sequence: TGTGCCACCAGCAGAGGTCCCCCGGGGAGCAATCAGCCCCAGCATTTT. It yields the protein CATSRGPPGSNQPQHF.